The entry that follows covers one T cell receptor (beta chain) sequence. Germline lookup yields CDR1 ENHRY and CDR2 SYGVKD. The CDR3 is 16 residues long. Trimming shortened V by 1 base and J by 2 bases, and 12 bases separated the two germline ends. Original processing methods: Using reference gene primer amplification, nucleated cell counts were estimated. Sequencing was performed with immunoSEQ multiplex PCR; in TCRdb, only in-frame clones are kept and a portion is missing. That table furnishes V, J and clone size, whereas the DNA furnished D and trimming. Of around 150,000 clones listed, under 80% are singletons. These data are taken from a study of blood T cell repertoires in COVID-19.

The sequenced sample was peripheral blood. J is TRBJ2-1 and V is TRBV10-3; D uncertain. The TCR sequence derives from a man between 60 and 70 years old with acute or convalescent COVID-19. For the CDR3, the DNA is TGTGCCATCAGTGAGTTCGCGCAAAAAGCCTACAATGAGCAGTTCTTC. It is translated as CAISEFAQKAYNEQFF.